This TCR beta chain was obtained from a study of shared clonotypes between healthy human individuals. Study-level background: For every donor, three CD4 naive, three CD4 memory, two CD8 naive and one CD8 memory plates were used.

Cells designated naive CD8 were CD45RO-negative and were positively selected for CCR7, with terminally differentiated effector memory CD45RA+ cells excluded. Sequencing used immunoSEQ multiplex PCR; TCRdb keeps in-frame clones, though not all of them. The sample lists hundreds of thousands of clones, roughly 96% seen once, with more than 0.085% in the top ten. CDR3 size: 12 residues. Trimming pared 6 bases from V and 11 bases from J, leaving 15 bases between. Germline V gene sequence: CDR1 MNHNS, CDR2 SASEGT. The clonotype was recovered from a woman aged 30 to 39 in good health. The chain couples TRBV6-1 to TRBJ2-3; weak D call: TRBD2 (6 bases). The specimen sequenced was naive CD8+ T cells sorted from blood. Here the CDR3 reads CASRFQAEGQYF. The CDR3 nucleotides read TGTGCCAGCAGATTCCAGGCGGAGGGGCAGTATTTT.